This T cell receptor beta chain was obtained from a study of blood T cell repertoires in COVID-19. Generated by immunoSEQ multiplex PCR, the TCRdb table keeps only in-frame clones and is missing some. The repertoire holds some 130,000 clones, with approximately 77% as singletons. The CDR3 is made up of 13 amino acids. V lost 4 bases and J lost 6, with 13 bases in between. Germline CDR1 and CDR2: SNHLY and FYNNEI. The chain carries TRBV2 and TRBJ2-7; D is perhaps TRBD1 (5 bases). The TCR sequence derives from a man older than 75 with acute or convalescent COVID-19. The material sequenced was peripheral blood. CDR3 DNA: TGTGCCAGCAGTGCAGGGTTCTTAGGCGAGCAGTACTTC. This encodes CASSAGFLGEQYF.